There are a few counts of the clone carrying this TCR beta chain. TCRdb itself ran the 5' RACE reads through MiXCR, one entry per CDR3 protein. The sample lists nearly 80,000 distinct CDR3 sequences; under 8.5% were seen once. The CDR3 covers 12 residues. Trimming took 5 bases from V and 7 from J, leaving 10 bases between them. The germline V gene has CDR1 SGHVS and CDR2 FQNEAQ. Time point specified: sample taken at primary tumor resection. This entry is derived from a study of spatial heterogeneity in lung cancer. Turning to the study itself: Each distinct TCR and UMI combination averaged more than ten appearances in raw reads.

Sequenced material: PBMCs, taken at surgery. This TCR was recovered from a male donor with early-stage non-small cell lung cancer. The chain carries TRBV7-8 and TRBJ2-3; D gene ambiguous. This chain's CDR3 is CASSLQVHTQYF. The CDR3 DNA sequence: TGTGCCAGCAGCCTTCAGGTCCATACGCAGTATTTT.